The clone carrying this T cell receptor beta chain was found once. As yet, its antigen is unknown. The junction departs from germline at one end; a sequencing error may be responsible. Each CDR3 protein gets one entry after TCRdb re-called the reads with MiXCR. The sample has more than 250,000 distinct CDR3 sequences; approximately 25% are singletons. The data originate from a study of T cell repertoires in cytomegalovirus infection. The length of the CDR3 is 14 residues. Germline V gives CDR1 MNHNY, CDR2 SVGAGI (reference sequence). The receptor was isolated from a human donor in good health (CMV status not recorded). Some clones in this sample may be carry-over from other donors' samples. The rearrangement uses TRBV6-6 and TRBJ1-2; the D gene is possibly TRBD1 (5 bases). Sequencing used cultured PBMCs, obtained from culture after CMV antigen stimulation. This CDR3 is CASRDPGHLYCYTF. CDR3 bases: TGTGCCAGCAGGGATCCTGGACACCTCTATTGCTACACCTTC.